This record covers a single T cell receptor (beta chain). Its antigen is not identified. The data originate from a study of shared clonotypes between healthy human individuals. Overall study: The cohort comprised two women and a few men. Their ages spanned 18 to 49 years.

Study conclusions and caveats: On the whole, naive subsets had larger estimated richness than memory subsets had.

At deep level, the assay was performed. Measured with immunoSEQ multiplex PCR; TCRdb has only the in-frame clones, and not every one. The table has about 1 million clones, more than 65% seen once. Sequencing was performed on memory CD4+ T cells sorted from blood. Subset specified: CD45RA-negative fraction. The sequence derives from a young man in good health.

For the CDR3, the DNA is TGTGCCAGCAGCTTGGGATCTATTTCCTACAATGAGCAGTTCTTC. It is translated as CASSLGSISYNEQFF. The chain recombines TRBV7-2 with TRBJ2-1; D remains unclear. Germline loops: CDR1 SGHTA, CDR2 FQGNSA. The length of the CDR3 is 15 residues. V gave up 3 bases and J gave up 1 base, with 10 bases separating them.